The T cell receptor beta chain under discussion was sequenced for a study of blood T cell repertoires in COVID-19. Across the whole study: The samples span acute and convalescent COVID-19 from the United States, Italy and Spain. The analysed material was cDNA or gDNA that came from T cells, B-cell-depleted T cells, or PBMCs.

Study processing details: Scientists estimated how many nucleated cells there were by amplifying reference gene primers. Generated by immunoSEQ multiplex PCR, the TCRdb table keeps only in-frame clones and is missing some. V, J and clone size were drawn from that table, and D and trimming were deduced from the DNA. The sample lists 250,000 to 350,000 clones; around 87% were seen once. For this clone: Different DNA sequences within this sample yield the same CDR3.

This CDR3 contains 14 residues. The V and J ends lost 0 bases and 0 bases respectively, with 5 bases between them. In germline, CDR1 is GTSNPN, CDR2 SVGIG (reference sequence). This sequence was found in a woman aged 45 to 65 who had recovered from COVID-19. The sequenced sample consisted of peripheral blood. This chain connects TRBV30 to TRBJ2-2; TRBD2 is a possible D gene (5 bases). The CDR3 DNA follows: TGTGCCTGGAGTGTGGACTCGAACACCGGGGAGCTGTTTTTT. Translating it yields CAWSVDSNTGELFF.